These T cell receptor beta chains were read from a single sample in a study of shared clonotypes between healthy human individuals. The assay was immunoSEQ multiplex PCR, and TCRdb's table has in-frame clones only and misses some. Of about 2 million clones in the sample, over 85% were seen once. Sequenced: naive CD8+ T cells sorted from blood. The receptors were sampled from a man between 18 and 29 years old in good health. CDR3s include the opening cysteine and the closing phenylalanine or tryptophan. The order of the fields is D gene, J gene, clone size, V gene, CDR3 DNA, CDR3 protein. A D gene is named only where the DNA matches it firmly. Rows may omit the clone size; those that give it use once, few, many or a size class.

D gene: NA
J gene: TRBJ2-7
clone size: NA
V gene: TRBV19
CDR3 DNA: TGTGCCAGTAGTATAGATCTGACATCTTCCGGGCCAGGAGATTACGAGCAGTACTTC
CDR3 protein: CASSIDLTSSGPGDYEQYF

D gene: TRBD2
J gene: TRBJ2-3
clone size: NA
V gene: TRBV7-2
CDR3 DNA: TGTGCCAGCAGCCCGTTGACTAGCGGCAGCACAGATACGCAGTATTTT
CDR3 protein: CASSPLTSGSTDTQYF

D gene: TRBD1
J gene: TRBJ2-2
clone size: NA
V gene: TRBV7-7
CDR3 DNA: TGTGCTAGCAGCGTACAGGGGCTTGCCGGGGAGCTGTTTTTT
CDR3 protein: CASSVQGLAGELFF

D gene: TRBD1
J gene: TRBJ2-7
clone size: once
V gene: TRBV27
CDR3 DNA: TGTGCCAGCAGTTGGGGGACAGGGAGCTCCTACGAGCAGTACTTC
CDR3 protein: CASSWGTGSSYEQYF

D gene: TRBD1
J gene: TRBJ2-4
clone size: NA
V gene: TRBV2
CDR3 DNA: TGTGCCACCCAAGACAGGGGAAACATTCAGTACTTC
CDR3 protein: CATQDRGNIQYF

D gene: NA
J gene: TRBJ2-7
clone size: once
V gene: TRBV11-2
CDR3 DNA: TGTGCCAGCAGCTTATCACGGGGGTACGAGCAGTACTTC
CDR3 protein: CASSLSRGYEQYF

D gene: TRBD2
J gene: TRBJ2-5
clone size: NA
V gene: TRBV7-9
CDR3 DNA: TGTGCCAGCAGCACGGCCCCGGGACTAGCGGGGGATCAAGAGACCCAGTACTTC
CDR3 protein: CASSTAPGLAGDQETQYF

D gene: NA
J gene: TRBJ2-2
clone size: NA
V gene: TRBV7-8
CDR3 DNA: TGTGCCAGCAGCTTAGTTGTTAGGACAGCGAACACCGGGGAGCTGTTTTTT
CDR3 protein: CASSLVVRTANTGELFF

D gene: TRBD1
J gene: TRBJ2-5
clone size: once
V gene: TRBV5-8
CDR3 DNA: TGTGCCAGCAGCTTGGCCGAGGGACAGGATTACCAAGAGACCCAGTACTTC
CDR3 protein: CASSLAEGQDYQETQYF

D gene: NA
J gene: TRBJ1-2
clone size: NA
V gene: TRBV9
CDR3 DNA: TGTGCCAGCAGCGTACTGGGGAGTGGAAGTGGCTACACCTTC
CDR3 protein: CASSVLGSGSGYTF

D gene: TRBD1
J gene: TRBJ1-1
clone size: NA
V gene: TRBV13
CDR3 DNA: TGTGCCAGCAGCTCCTACTCCTACAGACAGGGGGCTGAAGCTTTCTTT
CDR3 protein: CASSSYSYRQGAEAFF

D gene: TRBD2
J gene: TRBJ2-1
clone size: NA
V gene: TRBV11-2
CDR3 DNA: TGTGCCAGCAGCTTAGATTTAGGCGGGGGGGTCTATGAGCAGTTCTTC
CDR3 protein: CASSLDLGGGVYEQFF

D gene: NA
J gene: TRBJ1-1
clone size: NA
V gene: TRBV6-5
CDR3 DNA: TGTGCCAGCAGTTTATCAGGGATTGAAGCTTTCTTT
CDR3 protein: CASSLSGIEAFF

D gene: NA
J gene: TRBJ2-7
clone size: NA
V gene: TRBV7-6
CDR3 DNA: TGTGCCAGCAGCTTTGGGTTTGGGAGCTCCTACGAGCAGTACTTC
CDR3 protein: CASSFGFGSSYEQYF

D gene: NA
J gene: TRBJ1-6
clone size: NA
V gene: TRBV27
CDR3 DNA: TGTGCCAGCAGCAAAAACAGCGGGGGGGTGGATTCACCCCTCCACTTT
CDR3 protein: CASSKNSGGVDSPLHF

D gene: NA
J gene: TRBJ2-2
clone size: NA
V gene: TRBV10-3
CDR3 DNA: TGTGCCATCATGGGGGTTGGGACCGGGGAGCTGTTTTTT
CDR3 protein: CAIMGVGTGELFF

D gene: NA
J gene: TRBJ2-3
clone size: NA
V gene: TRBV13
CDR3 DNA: TGTGCCAGCAGCCCCGTACGGGCCCACACAGATACGCAGTATTTT
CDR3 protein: CASSPVRAHTDTQYF

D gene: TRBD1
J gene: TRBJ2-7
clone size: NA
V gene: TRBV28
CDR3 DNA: TGTGCCAGCAGGGATACGGGACAGGGTTACGAGCAGTACTTC
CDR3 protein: CASRDTGQGYEQYF

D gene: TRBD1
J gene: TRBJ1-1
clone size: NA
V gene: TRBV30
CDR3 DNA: TGTGCCTGGCGACAGGGAGGCCCCAACACTGAAGCTTTCTTT
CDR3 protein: CAWRQGGPNTEAFF

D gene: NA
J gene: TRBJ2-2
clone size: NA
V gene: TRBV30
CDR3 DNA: TGTGCCTGGAGCCTCCCTGGTGGAACCGGGGAGCTGTTTTTT
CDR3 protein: CAWSLPGGTGELFF

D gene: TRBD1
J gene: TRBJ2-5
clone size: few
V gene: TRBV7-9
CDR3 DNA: TGTGCCAGCAGCCCGGGACAGCAAGAGACCCAGTACTTC
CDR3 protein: CASSPGQQETQYF

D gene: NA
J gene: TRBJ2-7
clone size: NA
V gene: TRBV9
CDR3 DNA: TGTGCCAGCAGCGTAGGGGTCACCAGCGAGCAGTACTTC
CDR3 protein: CASSVGVTSEQYF

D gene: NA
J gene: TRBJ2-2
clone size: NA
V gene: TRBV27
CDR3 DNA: TGTGCCAGCAGTCTCAACACCGGGGAGCTGTTTTTT
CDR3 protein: CASSLNTGELFF

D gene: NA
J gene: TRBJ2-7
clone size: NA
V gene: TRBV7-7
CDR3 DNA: TGTGCTAGCAGCTTAGATCCGGGCTCCTACGAGCAGTACTTC
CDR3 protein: CASSLDPGSYEQYF

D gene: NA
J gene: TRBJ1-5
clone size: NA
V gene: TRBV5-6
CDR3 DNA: TGTGCCAGCAGCTTGGCACTTGGCGAAGGGAGTCAGCCCCAGCATTTT
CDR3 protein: CASSLALGEGSQPQHF

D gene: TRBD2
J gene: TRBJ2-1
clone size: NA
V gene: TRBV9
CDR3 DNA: TGTGCCAGCAGCACCTCCGGGACTAGCGGGAGTTGGGACAATGAGCAGTTCTTC
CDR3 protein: CASSTSGTSGSWDNEQFF

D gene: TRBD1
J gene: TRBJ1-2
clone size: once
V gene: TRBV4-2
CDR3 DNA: TGTGCCAGCAGCCAAGAGGAAGGGACAGCTACTAACTATGGCTACACCTTC
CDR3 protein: CASSQEEGTATNYGYTF

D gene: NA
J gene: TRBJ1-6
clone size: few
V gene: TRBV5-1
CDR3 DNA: TGCGCCAGCAGCGAGGGTACGGGTGGGGAGACGCCTGGGTCACCCCTCCACTTT
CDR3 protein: CASSEGTGGETPGSPLHF

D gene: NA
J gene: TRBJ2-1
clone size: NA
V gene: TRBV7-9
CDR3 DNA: TGTGCCAGCAGTAGCTTAGAAGTTGGTGGCAATGAGCAGTTCTTC
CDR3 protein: CASSSLEVGGNEQFF

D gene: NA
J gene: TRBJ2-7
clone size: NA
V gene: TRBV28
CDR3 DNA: TGTGCCAGCACTCTAGGTGGTCTCGACGAGCAGTACTTC
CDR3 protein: CASTLGGLDEQYF

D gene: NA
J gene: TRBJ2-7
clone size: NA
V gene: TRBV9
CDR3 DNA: TGTGCCAGCAGCGTAGGTCCGACCCAGGGCGGCGAGCAGTACTTC
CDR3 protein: CASSVGPTQGGEQYF

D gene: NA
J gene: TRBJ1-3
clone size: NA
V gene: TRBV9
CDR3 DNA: TGTGCCAGCAGCGAGTGGACAGCCAGCTCTGGAAACACCATATATTTT
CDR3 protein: CASSEWTASSGNTIYF

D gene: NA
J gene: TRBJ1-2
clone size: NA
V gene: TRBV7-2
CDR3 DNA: TGTGCCAGCAGCTTAGACGGCAACTATGGCTACACCTTC
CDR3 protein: CASSLDGNYGYTF

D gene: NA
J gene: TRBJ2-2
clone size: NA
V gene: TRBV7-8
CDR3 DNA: TGTGCCAGCAGATTTTGGGACGATGTCCCCGGGGAGCTGTTTTTT
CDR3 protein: CASRFWDDVPGELFF

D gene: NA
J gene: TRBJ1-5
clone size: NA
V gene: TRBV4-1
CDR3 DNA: TGCGCCAGCAGCCCGACAGAATATAGCAATCAGCCCCAGCATTTT
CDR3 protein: CASSPTEYSNQPQHF